This is a list of T cell receptor beta chains from one sample in a study of blood T cell repertoires in COVID-19. Data came from immunoSEQ multiplex PCR; TCRdb stores just in-frame clones and leaves some out. Of 220,000 or so clones listed, 84% are singletons. Sequenced: peripheral blood. The receptors originated from an older woman with acute or convalescent COVID-19. The CDR3 runs from the conserved cysteine through the conserved F or W. Each record gives: V gene, J gene, D gene, clone size, CDR3 protein, CDR3 DNA. D genes are given only for firm matches. Rows may omit the clone size; those that give it use once, few, many or a size class.

v_gene: TRBV2
j_gene: TRBJ1-2
d_gene: .
abundance: .
CDR3aa: CASSGWGGGGYTF
CDR3nt: TGTGCCAGCAGTGGATGGGGAGGTGGTGGCTACACCTTC

v_gene: TRBV27
j_gene: TRBJ1-6
d_gene: TRBD1
abundance: .
CDR3aa: CASSWRQGSSPLHF
CDR3nt: TGTGCCAGCAGTTGGCGACAGGGTAGTTCACCCCTCCACTTT

v_gene: TRBV23-1
j_gene: TRBJ1-4
d_gene: .
abundance: once
CDR3aa: CASSQSRAGAGGFF
CDR3nt: TGCGCCAGCAGTCAATCTCGCGCGGGAGCCGGGGGGTTTTTT

v_gene: TRBV4-3
j_gene: TRBJ2-3
d_gene: .
abundance: .
CDR3aa: CASSQDYVTDTQYF
CDR3nt: TGCGCCAGCAGCCAAGATTATGTTACAGATACGCAGTATTTT

v_gene: TRBV30
j_gene: TRBJ1-2
d_gene: TRBD1
abundance: .
CDR3aa: CACTTGGNYGYTF
CDR3nt: TGTGCCTGTACGACAGGGGGAAACTATGGCTACACCTTC

v_gene: TRBV13
j_gene: TRBJ2-7
d_gene: .
abundance: .
CDR3aa: CASSDSGTQLFRPYEQYF
CDR3nt: TGTGCCAGCAGCGATTCCGGGACTCAACTCTTTCGGCCATACGAGCAGTACTTC

v_gene: TRBV10-3
j_gene: TRBJ1-3
d_gene: TRBD1
abundance: .
CDR3aa: CAISGGQGLSGNTIYF
CDR3nt: TGTGCCATCAGTGGAGGACAGGGACTCTCTGGAAACACCATATATTTT

v_gene: TRBV10-3
j_gene: TRBJ1-3
d_gene: .
abundance: .
CDR3aa: CAISWGRSSGNTIYF
CDR3nt: TGTGCCATCAGCTGGGGCAGGAGCTCTGGAAACACCATATATTTT

v_gene: TRBV9
j_gene: TRBJ1-2
d_gene: TRBD1
abundance: .
CDR3aa: CASSDNRDSYGYTF
CDR3nt: TGTGCCAGCAGCGACAACCGGGACAGCTATGGCTACACCTTC

v_gene: TRBV6-6
j_gene: TRBJ1-2
d_gene: TRBD1
abundance: .
CDR3aa: CATGGTYGYTF
CDR3nt: TGTGCCACAGGGGGGACCTATGGCTACACCTTC

v_gene: TRBV3-1/TRBV3-2
j_gene: TRBJ1-1
d_gene: .
abundance: .
CDR3aa: CASSRGGFTEAFF
CDR3nt: TGTGCCAGCAGCCGCGGGGGGTTCACTGAAGCTTTCTTT

v_gene: TRBV29-1
j_gene: TRBJ1-1
d_gene: TRBD1
abundance: .
CDR3aa: CSVERGGKVEAFF
CDR3nt: TGCAGCGTTGAAAGAGGGGGCAAGGTTGAAGCTTTCTTT

v_gene: TRBV3-1/TRBV3-2
j_gene: TRBJ2-1
d_gene: .
abundance: .
CDR3aa: CASSQQDTRQFF
CDR3nt: TGTGCCAGCAGCCAACAGGATACCCGACAGTTCTTC

v_gene: TRBV7-9
j_gene: TRBJ1-1
d_gene: .
abundance: .
CDR3aa: CASSLLQSEAFF
CDR3nt: TGTGCCAGCAGCTTACTCCAGTCTGAAGCTTTCTTT

v_gene: TRBV2
j_gene: TRBJ2-7
d_gene: TRBD1
abundance: .
CDR3aa: CASSERTGLYEQYF
CDR3nt: TGTGCCAGCAGTGAACGGACAGGACTTTACGAGCAGTACTTC

v_gene: TRBV24-1
j_gene: TRBJ2-7
d_gene: .
abundance: .
CDR3aa: CATSDFSARLSYEQYF
CDR3nt: TGTGCCACCAGTGATTTTTCGGCGAGACTCTCCTACGAGCAGTACTTC

v_gene: TRBV19
j_gene: TRBJ2-4
d_gene: TRBD1
abundance: once
CDR3aa: CARKGGLKNIQYF
CDR3nt: TGTGCCAGAAAAGGGGGCCTAAAAAACATTCAGTACTTC

v_gene: TRBV3-1/TRBV3-2
j_gene: TRBJ1-2
d_gene: .
abundance: .
CDR3aa: CASSQDGRAYYGYTF
CDR3nt: TGTGCCAGCAGCCAAGATGGGAGGGCTTACTATGGCTACACCTTC

v_gene: TRBV4-1
j_gene: TRBJ1-2
d_gene: .
abundance: .
CDR3aa: CASSQSPGGYGYTF
CDR3nt: TGCGCCAGCAGCCAGTCCCCCGGGGGCTATGGCTACACCTTC

v_gene: TRBV27
j_gene: TRBJ1-2
d_gene: .
abundance: few
CDR3aa: CASSWGRGVGSYGYTF
CDR3nt: TGTGCCAGCAGTTGGGGGAGGGGGGTCGGTTCTTATGGCTACACCTTC

v_gene: TRBV28
j_gene: TRBJ1-4
d_gene: TRBD1
abundance: .
CDR3aa: CASSFNFRGHSTNEKLFF
CDR3nt: TGTGCCAGCAGTTTTAATTTCAGGGGGCATTCAACTAATGAAAAACTGTTTTTT

v_gene: TRBV7-3
j_gene: TRBJ1-1
d_gene: .
abundance: .
CDR3aa: CASSTRYREMNTEAFF
CDR3nt: TGTGCCAGCAGCACCAGGTACAGGGAGATGAACACTGAAGCTTTCTTT

v_gene: TRBV10-3
j_gene: TRBJ1-1
d_gene: .
abundance: .
CDR3aa: CAISLDSSNTEAFF
CDR3nt: TGTGCCATCAGTCTCGACAGTTCAAACACTGAAGCTTTCTTT

v_gene: TRBV28
j_gene: TRBJ1-6
d_gene: .
abundance: .
CDR3aa: CASSFLLGANSPLHF
CDR3nt: TGTGCCAGCAGTTTCCTGCTGGGAGCCAATTCACCCCTCCACTTT

v_gene: TRBV4-1
j_gene: TRBJ1-1
d_gene: TRBD1
abundance: .
CDR3aa: CASSQMDRMNTEAFF
CDR3nt: TGCGCCAGCAGCCAAATGGACAGGATGAACACTGAAGCTTTCTTT

v_gene: TRBV2
j_gene: TRBJ2-1
d_gene: .
abundance: .
CDR3aa: CASSGPTSHEQFF
CDR3nt: TGTGCCAGCAGTGGCCCTACTAGTCACGAGCAGTTCTTC

v_gene: TRBV20-1
j_gene: TRBJ2-1
d_gene: TRBD1
abundance: .
CDR3aa: CSASDSRTGHNEQFF
CDR3nt: TGCAGTGCTAGTGACTCCAGGACAGGGCACAATGAGCAGTTCTTC

v_gene: TRBV19
j_gene: TRBJ2-3
d_gene: TRBD2
abundance: .
CDR3aa: CASTGGRKIAGDTQYF
CDR3nt: TGTGCCAGCACCGGGGGGAGAAAAATTGCTGGAGATACGCAGTATTTT

v_gene: TRBV4-3
j_gene: TRBJ1-1
d_gene: TRBD1
abundance: .
CDR3aa: CASSQRTGQGGEAFF
CDR3nt: TGCGCCAGCAGCCAAAGGACAGGGCAAGGTGGTGAAGCTTTCTTT

v_gene: TRBV7-2
j_gene: TRBJ2-5
d_gene: TRBD2
abundance: .
CDR3aa: CASSHTSGAETQYF
CDR3nt: TGTGCCAGCAGCCACACTAGCGGGGCGGAGACCCAGTACTTC

v_gene: TRBV5-4
j_gene: TRBJ2-5
d_gene: TRBD2
abundance: .
CDR3aa: CASSLAHSGGARGTQYF
CDR3nt: TGTGCCAGCAGCTTGGCTCATAGCGGGGGGGCGAGGGGGACCCAGTACTTC

v_gene: TRBV7-6
j_gene: TRBJ2-1
d_gene: TRBD2
abundance: .
CDR3aa: CASSLVAGGLNYNEQFF
CDR3nt: TGTGCCAGCAGCTTAGTTGCGGGGGGACTAAACTACAATGAGCAGTTCTTC

v_gene: TRBV29-1
j_gene: TRBJ2-5
d_gene: .
abundance: .
CDR3aa: CSVWIGSPETQYF
CDR3nt: TGCAGCGTTTGGATCGGTAGCCCAGAGACCCAGTACTTC